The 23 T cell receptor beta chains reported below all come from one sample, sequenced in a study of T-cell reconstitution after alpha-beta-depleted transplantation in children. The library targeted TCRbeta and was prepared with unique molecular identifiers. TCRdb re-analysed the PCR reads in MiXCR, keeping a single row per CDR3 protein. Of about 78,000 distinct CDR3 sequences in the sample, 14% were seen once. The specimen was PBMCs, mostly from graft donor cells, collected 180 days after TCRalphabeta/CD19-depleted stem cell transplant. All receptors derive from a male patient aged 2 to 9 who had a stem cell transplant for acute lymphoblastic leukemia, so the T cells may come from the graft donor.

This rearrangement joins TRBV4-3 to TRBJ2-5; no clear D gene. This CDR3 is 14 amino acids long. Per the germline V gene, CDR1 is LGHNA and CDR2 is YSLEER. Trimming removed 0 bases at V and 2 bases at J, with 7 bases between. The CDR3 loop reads CASSQEGWQETQYF. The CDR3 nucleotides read TGCGCCAGCAGCCAAGAAGGATGGCAAGAGACCCAGTACTTC.

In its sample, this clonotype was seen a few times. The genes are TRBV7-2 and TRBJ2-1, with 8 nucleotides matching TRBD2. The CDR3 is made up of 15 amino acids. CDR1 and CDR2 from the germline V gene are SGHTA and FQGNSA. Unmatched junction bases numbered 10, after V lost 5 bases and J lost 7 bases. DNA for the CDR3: TGTGCCAGCAGCAGACTAAGGACTAGCACGAATGAGCAGTTCTTC. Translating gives CASSRLRTSTNEQFF. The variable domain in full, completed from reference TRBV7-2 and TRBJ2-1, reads GAGVSQSPSNKVTEKGKDVELRCDPISGHTALYWYRQSLGQGLEFLIYFQGNSAPDKSGLPSDRFSAERTGGSVSTLTIQRTQQEDSAVYLCASSRLRTSTNEQFFGPGTRLTVL.

CDR3 in DNA: TGTGCCAGCAGCTTAGCCCCTCGGGACAGGGTGAACACTGAAGCTTTCTTT. It encodes CASSLAPRDRVNTEAFF. V gene TRBV7-9 combines with J gene TRBJ1-1; 9 nucleotides match TRBD1. CDR1 and CDR2 (germline): SEHNR, FQNEAQ (reference sequence). The CDR3 covers 17 residues. The V segment lost 0 bases and the J segment 0 bases; nucleotides outside the gene matches: 5.

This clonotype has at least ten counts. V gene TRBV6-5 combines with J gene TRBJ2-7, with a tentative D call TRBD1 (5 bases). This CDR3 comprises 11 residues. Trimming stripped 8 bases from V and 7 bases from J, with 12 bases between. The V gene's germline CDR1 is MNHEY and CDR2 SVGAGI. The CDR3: CASWGPREQYF. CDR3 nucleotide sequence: TGTGCCAGCTGGGGCCCTCGGGAGCAGTACTTC.

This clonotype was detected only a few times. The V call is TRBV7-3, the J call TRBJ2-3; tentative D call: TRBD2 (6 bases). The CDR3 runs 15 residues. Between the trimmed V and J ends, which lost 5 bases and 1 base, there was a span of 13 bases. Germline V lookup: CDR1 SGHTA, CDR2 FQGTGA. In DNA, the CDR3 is TGTGCCAGCAGCCTAGCGAGAGTCGGCACAGATACGCAGTATTTT. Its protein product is CASSLARVGTDTQYF.

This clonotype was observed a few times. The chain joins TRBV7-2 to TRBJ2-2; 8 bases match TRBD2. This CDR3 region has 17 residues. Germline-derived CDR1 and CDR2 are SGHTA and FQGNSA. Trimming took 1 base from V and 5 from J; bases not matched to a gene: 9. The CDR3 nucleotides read TGTGCCAGCAGCTTAGGGACTAGCCCGGGGAGGACCGGGGAGCTGTTTTTT. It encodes CASSLGTSPGRTGELFF.

The CDR3: CASSQEDRGRVYEQYF. CDR3 sequence (DNA): TGCGCCAGCAGCCAAGAGGACAGGGGCAGGGTTTACGAGCAGTACTTC. The rearrangement links TRBV4-1 to TRBJ2-7, with 9 bases identical to TRBD1. Germline lookup yields CDR1 MGHRA and CDR2 YSYEKL. The CDR3 runs to 16 residues. V lost 0 bases, J lost 4 bases, and 7 bases stayed unmatched.

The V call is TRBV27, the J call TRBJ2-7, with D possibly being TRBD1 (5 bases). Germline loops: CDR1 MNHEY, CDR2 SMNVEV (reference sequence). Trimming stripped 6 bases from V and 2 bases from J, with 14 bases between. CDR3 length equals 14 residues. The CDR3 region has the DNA TGTGCCAGCAGGCACAGGCTGCAGGCCTACGAGCAGTACTTC. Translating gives CASRHRLQAYEQYF.

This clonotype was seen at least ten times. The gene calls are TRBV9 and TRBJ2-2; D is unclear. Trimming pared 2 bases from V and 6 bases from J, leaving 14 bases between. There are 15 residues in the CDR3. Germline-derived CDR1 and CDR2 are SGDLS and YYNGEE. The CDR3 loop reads CASSVQGRRAGELFF. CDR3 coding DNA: TGTGCCAGCAGCGTGCAAGGGCGAAGAGCCGGGGAGCTGTTTTTT.

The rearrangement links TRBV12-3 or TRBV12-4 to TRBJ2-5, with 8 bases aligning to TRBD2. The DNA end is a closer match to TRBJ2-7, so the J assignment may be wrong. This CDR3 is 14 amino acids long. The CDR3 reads CASSPGLAVFEQYF. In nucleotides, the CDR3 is TGTGCCAGCAGTCCCGGACTAGCAGTATTCGAGCAGTACTTC.

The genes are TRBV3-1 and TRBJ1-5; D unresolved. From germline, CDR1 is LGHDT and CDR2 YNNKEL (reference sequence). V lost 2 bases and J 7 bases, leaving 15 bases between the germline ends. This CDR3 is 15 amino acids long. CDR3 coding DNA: TGTGCCAGCAGCCAAACGACCGGAAAGCGGCAGCCCCAGCATTTT. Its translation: CASSQTTGKRQPQHF.

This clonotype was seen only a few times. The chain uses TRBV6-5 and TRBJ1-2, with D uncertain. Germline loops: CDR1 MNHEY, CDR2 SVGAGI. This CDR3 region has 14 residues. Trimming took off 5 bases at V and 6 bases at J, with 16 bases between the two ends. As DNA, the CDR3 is TGTGCCAGCAGTCGCCTGGAGGGCAAGAATGGCTACACCTTC. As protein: CASSRLEGKNGYTF.

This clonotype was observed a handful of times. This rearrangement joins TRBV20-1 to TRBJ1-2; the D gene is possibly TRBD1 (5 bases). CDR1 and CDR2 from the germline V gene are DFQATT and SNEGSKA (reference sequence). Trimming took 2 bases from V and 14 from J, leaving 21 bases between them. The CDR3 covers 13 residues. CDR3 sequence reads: CSARPQGMRLETF. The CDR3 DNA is TGCAGTGCTAGACCCCAGGGTATGAGGCTAGAAACCTTC.

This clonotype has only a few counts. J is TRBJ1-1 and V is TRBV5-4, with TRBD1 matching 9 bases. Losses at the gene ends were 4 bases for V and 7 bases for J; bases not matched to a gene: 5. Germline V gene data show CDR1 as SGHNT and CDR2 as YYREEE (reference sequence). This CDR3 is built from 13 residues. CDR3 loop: CASSLLDRGEAFF. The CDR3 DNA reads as TGTGCCAGCAGCCTTTTGGACAGGGGTGAAGCTTTCTTT.

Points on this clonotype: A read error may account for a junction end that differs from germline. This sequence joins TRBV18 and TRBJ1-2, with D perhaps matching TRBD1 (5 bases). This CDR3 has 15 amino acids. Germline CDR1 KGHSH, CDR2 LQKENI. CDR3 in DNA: TGTGCCAGCTCACCTATAGACAGAACTTCCTATGGCTACCCCTTC. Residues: CASSPIDRTSYGYPF. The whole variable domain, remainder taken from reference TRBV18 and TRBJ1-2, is NAGVMQNPRHLVRRRGQEARLRCSPMKGHSHVYWYRQLPEEGLKFMVYLQKENIIDESGMPKERFSAEFPKEGPSILRIQQVVRGDSAAYFCASSPIDRTSYGYPFGSGTRLTVV.

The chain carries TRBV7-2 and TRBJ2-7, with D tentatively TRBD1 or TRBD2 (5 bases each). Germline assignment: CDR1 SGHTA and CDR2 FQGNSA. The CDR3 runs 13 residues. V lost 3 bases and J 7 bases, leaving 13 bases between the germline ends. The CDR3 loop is CASSFKSGREQYF. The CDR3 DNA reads TGTGCCAGCAGCTTTAAATCGGGGCGTGAGCAGTACTTC.

As DNA, the CDR3 is TGTGCCAGCAGTTTAGGGTCGCAGTCTCAGCCCCAGCATTTT. Encoded protein: CASSLGSQSQPQHF. The chain links TRBV12-3 or TRBV12-4 to TRBJ1-5, with unresolved D. V was trimmed by 1 base and J by 6 bases, leaving 10 bases between them. This CDR3 has 14 amino acids.

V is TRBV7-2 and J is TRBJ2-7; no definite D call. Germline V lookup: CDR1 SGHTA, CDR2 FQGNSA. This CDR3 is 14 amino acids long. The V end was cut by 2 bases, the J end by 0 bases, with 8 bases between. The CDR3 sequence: CASSLRKPSYEQYF. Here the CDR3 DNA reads TGTGCCAGCAGCTTAAGAAAGCCCTCCTACGAGCAGTACTTC.

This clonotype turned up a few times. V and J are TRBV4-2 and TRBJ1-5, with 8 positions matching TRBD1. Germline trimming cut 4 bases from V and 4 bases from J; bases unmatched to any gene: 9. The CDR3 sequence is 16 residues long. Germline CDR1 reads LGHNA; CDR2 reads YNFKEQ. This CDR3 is CASSPRTGSHNQPQHF. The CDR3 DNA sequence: TGTGCCAGCAGCCCGCGGACAGGGAGTCATAATCAGCCCCAGCATTTT.

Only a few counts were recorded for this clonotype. CDR3 loop: CASSFRDPWELFF. DNA of the CDR3: TGTGCCAGCAGCTTTCGGGACCCTTGGGAGCTGTTTTTT. The J gene is TRBJ2-2, the V gene TRBV7-6, with D perhaps matching TRBD1 or TRBD2 (5 bases each). The CDR3 sequence is 13 residues long. Germline values: CDR1 SGHVS, CDR2 FNYEAQ. Trimming pared 3 bases from V and 9 bases from J, leaving 11 bases between.

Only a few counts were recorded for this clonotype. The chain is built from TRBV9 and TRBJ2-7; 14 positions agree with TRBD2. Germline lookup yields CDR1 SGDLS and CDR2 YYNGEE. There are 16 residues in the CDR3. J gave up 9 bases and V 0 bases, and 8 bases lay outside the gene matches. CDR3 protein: CASSVGSGLAGGGQYF. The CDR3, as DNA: TGTGCCAGCAGCGTAGGGTCCGGACTAGCGGGAGGTGGGCAGTACTTC.

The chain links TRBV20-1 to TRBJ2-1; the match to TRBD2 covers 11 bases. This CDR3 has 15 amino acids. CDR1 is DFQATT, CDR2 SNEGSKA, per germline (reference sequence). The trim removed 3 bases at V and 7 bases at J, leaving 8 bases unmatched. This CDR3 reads CSASVTSGRINEQFF. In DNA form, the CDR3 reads TGCAGTGCTAGTGTCACTAGCGGGAGAATAAATGAGCAGTTCTTC.

CDR3 sequence: CASSPILEMRGWGKETQYF. Written as DNA, the CDR3 is TGTGCCAGCAGCCCCATTCTTGAGATGCGGGGTTGGGGGAAAGAGACCCAGTACTTC. V is TRBV7-6 and J is TRBJ2-5; weak D call: TRBD2 (6 bases). V gave up 5 bases and J gave up 3 bases, with 28 bases separating them. The CDR3 is 19 residues long. Germline CDR1 reads SGHVS; CDR2 reads FNYEAQ.